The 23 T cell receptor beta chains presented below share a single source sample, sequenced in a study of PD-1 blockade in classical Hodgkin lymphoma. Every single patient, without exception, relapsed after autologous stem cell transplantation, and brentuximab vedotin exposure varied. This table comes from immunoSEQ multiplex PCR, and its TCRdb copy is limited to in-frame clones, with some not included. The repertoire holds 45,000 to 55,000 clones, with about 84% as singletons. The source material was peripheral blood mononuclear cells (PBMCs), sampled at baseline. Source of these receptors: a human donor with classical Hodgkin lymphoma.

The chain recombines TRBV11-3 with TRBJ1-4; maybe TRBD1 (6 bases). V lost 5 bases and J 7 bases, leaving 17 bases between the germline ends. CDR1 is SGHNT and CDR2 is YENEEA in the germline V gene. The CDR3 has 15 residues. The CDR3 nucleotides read TGTGCCAGCAGCCTGGTGGGGGGGGCCAGTGAAAAACTGTTTTTT. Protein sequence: CASSLVGGASEKLFF.

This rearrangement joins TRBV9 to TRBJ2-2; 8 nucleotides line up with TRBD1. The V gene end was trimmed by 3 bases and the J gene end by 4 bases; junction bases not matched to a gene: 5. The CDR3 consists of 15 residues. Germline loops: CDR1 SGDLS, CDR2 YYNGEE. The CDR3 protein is CASSGFGTGTGELFF. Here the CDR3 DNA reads TGTGCCAGCAGCGGTTTTGGGACAGGCACCGGGGAGCTGTTTTTT.

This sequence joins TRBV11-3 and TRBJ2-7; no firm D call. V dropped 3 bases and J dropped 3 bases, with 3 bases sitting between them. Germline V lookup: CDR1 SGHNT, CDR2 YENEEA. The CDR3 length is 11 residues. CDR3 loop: CASSFYYEQYF. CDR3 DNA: TGTGCCAGCAGCTTTTACTACGAGCAGTACTTC.

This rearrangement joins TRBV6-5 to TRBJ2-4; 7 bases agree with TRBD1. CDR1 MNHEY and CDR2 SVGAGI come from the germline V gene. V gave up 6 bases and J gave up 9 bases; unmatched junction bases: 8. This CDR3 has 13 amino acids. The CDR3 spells CASSPDRVGIQYF. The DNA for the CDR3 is TGTGCCAGCAGCCCCGACAGGGTGGGCATTCAGTACTTC.

CDR3 nucleotides: TGTGCCAGCAGCTTGGGTGGTGCAGGGATTCTCGCCAAAAACATTCAGTACTTC. Its protein product is CASSLGGAGILAKNIQYF. The chain employs TRBV5-4 and TRBJ2-4; D is possibly TRBD1 (5 bases). V was shortened by 0 bases and J by 1 base, with 17 bases between the two germline ends. This CDR3 is 18 amino acids long. Germline assignment: CDR1 SGHNT and CDR2 YYREEE (reference sequence).

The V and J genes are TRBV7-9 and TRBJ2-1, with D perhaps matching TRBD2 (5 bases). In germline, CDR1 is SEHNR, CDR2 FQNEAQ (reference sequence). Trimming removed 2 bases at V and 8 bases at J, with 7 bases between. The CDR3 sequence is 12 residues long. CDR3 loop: CASSLMRDEQFF. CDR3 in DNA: TGTGCCAGCAGCTTAATGCGGGATGAGCAGTTCTTC. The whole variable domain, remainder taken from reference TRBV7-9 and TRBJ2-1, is DTGVSQNPRHKITKRGQNVTFRCDPISEHNRLYWYRQTLGQGPEFLTYFQNEAQLEKSRLLSDRFSAERPKGSFSTLEIQRTEQGDSAMYLCASSLMRDEQFFGPGTRLTVL.

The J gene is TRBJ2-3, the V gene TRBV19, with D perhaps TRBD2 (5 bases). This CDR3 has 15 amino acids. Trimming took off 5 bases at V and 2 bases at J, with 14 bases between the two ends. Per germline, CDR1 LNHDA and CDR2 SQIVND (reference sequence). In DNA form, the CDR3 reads TGTGCCAGTAGTCATGAGAAGCGGCCCACAGATACGCAGTATTTT. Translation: CASSHEKRPTDTQYF.

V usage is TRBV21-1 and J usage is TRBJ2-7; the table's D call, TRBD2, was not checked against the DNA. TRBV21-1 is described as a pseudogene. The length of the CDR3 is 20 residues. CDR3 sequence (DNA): TGTGCCAGCAGCAAACAAACTACCGGGACTAGCGGGAGAATCTCCTACGAGCAGTACTTC. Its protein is CASSKQTTGTSGRISYEQYF.

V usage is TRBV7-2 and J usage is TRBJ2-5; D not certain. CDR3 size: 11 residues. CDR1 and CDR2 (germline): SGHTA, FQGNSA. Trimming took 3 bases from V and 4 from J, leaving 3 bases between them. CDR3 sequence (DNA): TGTGCCAGCAGCTTTGGAGAGACCCAGTACTTC. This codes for CASSFGETQYF. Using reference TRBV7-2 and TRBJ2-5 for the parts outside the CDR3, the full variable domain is GAGVSQSPSNKVTEKGKDVELRCDPISGHTALYWYRQSLGQGLEFLIYFQGNSAPDKSGLPSDRFSAERTGGSVSTLTIQRTQQEDSAVYLCASSFGETQYFGPGTRLLVL.

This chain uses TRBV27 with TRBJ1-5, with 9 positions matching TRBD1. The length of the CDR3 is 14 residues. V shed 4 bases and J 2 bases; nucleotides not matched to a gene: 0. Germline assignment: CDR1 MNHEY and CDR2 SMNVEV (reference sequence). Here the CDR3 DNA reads TGTGCCAGCAGTTGGACAGGGGGCAATCAGCCCCAGCATTTT. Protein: CASSWTGGNQPQHF.

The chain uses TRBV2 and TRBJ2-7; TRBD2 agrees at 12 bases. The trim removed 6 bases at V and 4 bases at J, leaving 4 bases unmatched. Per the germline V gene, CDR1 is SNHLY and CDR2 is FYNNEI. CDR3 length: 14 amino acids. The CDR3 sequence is CASRWTSGVYEQYF. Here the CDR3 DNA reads TGTGCCAGCAGATGGACTAGCGGGGTTTACGAGCAGTACTTC. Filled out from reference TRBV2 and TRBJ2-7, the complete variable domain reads EPEVTQTPSHQVTQMGQEVILRCVPISNHLYFYWYRQILGQKVEFLVSFYNNEISEKSEIFDDQFSVERPDGSNFTLKIRSTKLEDSAMYFCASRWTSGVYEQYFGPGTRLTVT.

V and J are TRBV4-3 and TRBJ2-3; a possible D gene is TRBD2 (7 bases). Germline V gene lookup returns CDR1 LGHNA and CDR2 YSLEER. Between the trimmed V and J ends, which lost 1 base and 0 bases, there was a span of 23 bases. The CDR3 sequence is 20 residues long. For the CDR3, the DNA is TGCGCCAGCAGCCAAGGGAGGATTGGGGGAGGGACACTTAGCACAGATACGCAGTATTTT. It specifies CASSQGRIGGGTLSTDTQYF.

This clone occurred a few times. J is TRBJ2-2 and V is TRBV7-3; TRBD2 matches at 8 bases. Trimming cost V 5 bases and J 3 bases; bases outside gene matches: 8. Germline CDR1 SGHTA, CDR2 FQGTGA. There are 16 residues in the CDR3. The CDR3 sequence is CASSLFGGGHTGELFF. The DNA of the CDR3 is TGTGCCAGCAGCCTCTTCGGCGGGGGGCACACCGGGGAGCTGTTTTTT.

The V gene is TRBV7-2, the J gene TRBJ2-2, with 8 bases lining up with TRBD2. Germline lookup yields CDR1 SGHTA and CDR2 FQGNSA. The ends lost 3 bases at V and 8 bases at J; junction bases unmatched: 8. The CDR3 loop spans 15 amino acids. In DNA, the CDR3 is TGTGCCAGCAGCTTGTCGGGAGGGCCCTCTGGGGAGCTGTTTTTT. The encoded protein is CASSLSGGPSGELFF.

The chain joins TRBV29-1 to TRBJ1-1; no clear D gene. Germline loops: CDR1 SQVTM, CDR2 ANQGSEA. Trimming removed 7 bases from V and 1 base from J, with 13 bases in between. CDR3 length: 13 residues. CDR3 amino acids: CSAARSSNTEAFF. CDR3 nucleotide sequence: TGCAGCGCCGCGAGGTCCTCGAACACTGAAGCTTTCTTT.

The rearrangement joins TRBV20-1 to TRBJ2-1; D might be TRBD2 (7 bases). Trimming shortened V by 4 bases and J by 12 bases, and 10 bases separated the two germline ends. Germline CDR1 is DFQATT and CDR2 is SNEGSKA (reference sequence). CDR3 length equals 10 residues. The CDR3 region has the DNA TGCAGTGCTAAGGGAGGGGGGCAGTTCTTC. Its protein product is CSAKGGGQFF.

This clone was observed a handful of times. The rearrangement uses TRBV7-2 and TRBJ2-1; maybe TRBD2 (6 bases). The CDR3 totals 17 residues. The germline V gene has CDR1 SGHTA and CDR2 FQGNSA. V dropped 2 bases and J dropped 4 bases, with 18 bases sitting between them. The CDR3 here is CASSLLKGTSGYNEQFF. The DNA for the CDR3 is TGTGCCAGCAGCTTACTGAAGGGGACTTCAGGATACAATGAGCAGTTCTTC.

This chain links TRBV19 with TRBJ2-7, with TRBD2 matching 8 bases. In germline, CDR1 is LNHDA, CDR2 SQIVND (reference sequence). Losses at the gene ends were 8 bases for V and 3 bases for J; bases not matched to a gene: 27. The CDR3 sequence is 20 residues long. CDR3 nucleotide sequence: TGTGCCAGTTACCCCCGCCAGACTAGCGACCCCGTAAACGCCATCTACGAGCAGTACGTC. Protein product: CASYPRQTSDPVNAIYEQYV.

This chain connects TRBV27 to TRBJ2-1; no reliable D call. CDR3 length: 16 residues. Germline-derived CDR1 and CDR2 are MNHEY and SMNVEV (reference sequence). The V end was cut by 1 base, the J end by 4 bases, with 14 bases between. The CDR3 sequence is CASSLWATDRYNEQFF. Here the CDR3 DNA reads TGTGCCAGCAGTTTATGGGCTACCGACCGTTACAATGAGCAGTTCTTC.

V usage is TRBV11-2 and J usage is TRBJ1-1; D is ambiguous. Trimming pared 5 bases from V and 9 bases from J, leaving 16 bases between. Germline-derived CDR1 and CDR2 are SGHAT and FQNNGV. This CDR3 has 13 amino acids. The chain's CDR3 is CASSLERGSQAFF. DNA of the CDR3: TGTGCCAGCAGCCTGGAGAGAGGGAGCCAAGCTTTCTTT.

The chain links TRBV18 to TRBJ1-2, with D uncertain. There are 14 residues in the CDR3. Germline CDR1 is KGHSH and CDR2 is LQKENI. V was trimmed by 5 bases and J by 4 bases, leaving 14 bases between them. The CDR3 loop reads CASSSLGNAYGYTF. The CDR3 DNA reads TGTGCCAGCTCATCACTGGGGAACGCCTATGGCTACACCTTC. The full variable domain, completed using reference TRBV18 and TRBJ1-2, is NAGVMQNPRHLVRRRGQEARLRCSPMKGHSHVYWYRQLPEEGLKFMVYLQKENIIDESGMPKERFSAEFPKEGPSILRIQQVVRGDSAAYFCASSSLGNAYGYTFGSGTRLTVV.

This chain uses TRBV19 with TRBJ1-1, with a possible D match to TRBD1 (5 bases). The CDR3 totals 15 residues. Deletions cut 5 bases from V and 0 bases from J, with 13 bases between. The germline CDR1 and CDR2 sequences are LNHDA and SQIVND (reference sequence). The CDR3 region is CASSVLRDLNTEAFF. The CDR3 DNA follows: TGTGCCAGTAGTGTGTTACGGGACCTGAACACTGAAGCTTTCTTT. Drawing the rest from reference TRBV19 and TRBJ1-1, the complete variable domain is DGGITQSPKYLFRKEGQNVTLSCEQNLNHDAMYWYRQDPGQGLRLIYYSQIVNDFQKGDIAEGYSVSREKKESFPLTVTSAQKNPTAFYLCASSVLRDLNTEAFFGQGTRLTVV.

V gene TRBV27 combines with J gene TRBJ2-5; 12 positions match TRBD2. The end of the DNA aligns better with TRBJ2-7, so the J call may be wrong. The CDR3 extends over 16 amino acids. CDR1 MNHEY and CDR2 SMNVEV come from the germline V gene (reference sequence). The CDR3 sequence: CASSFPTSGGSYEQYF. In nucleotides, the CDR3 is TGTGCCAGCAGTTTCCCTACTAGCGGGGGGTCCTACGAGCAGTACTTC.